This T cell receptor beta chain was found in a study of blood T cell repertoires in COVID-19 (dated by TCRdb to about 2020). Background for the entire study: Samples from collaborators originated in the United States, Italy and Spain and spanned both the acute and convalescent phases of COVID-19. The prospective study material was composed of cDNA or gDNA derived from T cells, B-cell-depleted T cells, or PBMCs. The dataset comprised deeply sampled blood TCRbeta repertoires from subjects exposed to, actively infected with, or recovered from COVID-19. The repertoires were released in a freely available public database meant as a resource for research on the immune response to SARS-CoV-2. The samples were drawn from two sources: the first 160 participants of the ongoing ImmuneRACE study, and 1,200 or so subjects contributed by 6 global collaborators. The sample metadata nearly always contained a de-identified subject ID, COVID-19 status, age in years and sex. HLA class I and class II types, where available, came from metadata supplied by the sample provider rather than from assay-based typing.

The immunoSEQ Assay, a bias-controlled multiplex PCR, was used to amplify TCRbeta CDR3 regions from genomic DNA. The authors' analysis ran thus. Within the assay, amplification of reference gene primers was used to estimate how many nucleated cells each sample contained. To quantify the absolute abundance of each unique TCRbeta CDR3 rearrangement, sequence reads were collapsed and filtered. For each sample, productive Simpson clonality was calculated as the square root of Simpson's diversity index over productive rearrangements. Entries here come from immuneACCESS through TCRdb and include only in-frame sequences with V and J called. Some clones fail to appear in such tables; in the studies checked, an unresolved V gene covers under half of the shortfall, and the cause of the remainder is unknown. Clone size and the V and J calls come from that table; the DNA yielded D and trimming. This sample has around 460,000 clones in its table, and around 90% of those were observed once. In total, the top ten clones hold roughly 0.76% of the sample.

Results the study describes overall, beyond this receptor: The amount of clinical and demographic metadata varied by source and participant and was provided uncurated.

At one collaborating source in Seattle, patients were enrolled during active infection and were followed longitudinally through the course of disease. The collaborating institutions used their own protocols to collect whole blood in K2EDTA tubes. For TCRbeta analysis, collaborator samples were shipped as frozen whole blood, as isolated PBMCs, or as DNA extracted from either sample type. The germline V gene specifies SGHDN as CDR1 and FVKESK as CDR2. The CDR3, cysteine through phenylalanine, is 15 amino acids long. The retained sequence is limited to the CDR3, 45 bases, with the frame set at the first base. The germline V end is reduced by 1 base and the J end by 7 bases; junction bases left unmatched: 8. Details on this clone: This clone's antigen is unknown. There are no base qualities to consult, and no much larger clone falls within one base.

Specimen: peripheral blood. The clonotype was recovered from a man younger than 30 with COVID-19, enrolled during active disease. The chain was built from TRBV14 and TRBJ1-2, with TRBD1 identical over 8 junction bases. The CDR3 protein is CASSQVQGAGGGYTF. Here is the DNA: TGTGCCAGCAGCCAAGTGCAGGGGGCCGGTGGTGGCTACACCTTC.